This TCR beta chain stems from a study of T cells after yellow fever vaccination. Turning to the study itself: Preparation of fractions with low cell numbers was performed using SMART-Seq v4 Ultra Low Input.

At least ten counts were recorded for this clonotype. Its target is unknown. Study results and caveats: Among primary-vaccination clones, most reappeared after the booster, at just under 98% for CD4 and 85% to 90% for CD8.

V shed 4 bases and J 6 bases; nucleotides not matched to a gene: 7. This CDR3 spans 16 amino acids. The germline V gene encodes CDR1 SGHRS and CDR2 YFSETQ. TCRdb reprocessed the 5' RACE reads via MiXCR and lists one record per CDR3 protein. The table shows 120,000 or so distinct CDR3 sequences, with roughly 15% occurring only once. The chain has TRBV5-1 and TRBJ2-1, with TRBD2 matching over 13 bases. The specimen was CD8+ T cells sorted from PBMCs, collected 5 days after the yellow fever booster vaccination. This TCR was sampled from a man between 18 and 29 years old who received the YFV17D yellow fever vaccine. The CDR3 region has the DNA TGCGCCAGCAGCGCAACTAGCGGGGGGGCCCTCAATGAGCAGTTCTTC. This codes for CASSATSGGALNEQFF.